This T cell receptor (beta chain) was identified in a study of a mutant IDH1 vaccine in newly diagnosed glioma (dated by TCRdb to about 2021). A note on the overall study: In the chemotherapy-containing groups, vaccination started alongside temozolomide cycles, whereas in patients who had radiotherapy alone it started 4-6 weeks after radiotherapy. The roughly 32 treated patients were around 62% male and about 40% female, with a mean age of around 40 years. Prior to enrollment, standard therapy consisting of radiotherapy alone, temozolomide alone, or radiochemotherapy with temozolomide had been administered to patients, with the combination being received by most patients. Visit V12 was the week-35 safety follow-up and visit V13 was the week-47 end of study. Peripheral blood samples were drawn at six visits, namely V03 (baseline), V05, V07, V10, V12 and V13. Longitudinal TCRB deep sequencing was done for 20 to 25 treated patients, wherever samples were available for exploratory analyses.

Sample time point, as interpreted from the label and publication: week 35, safety follow-up. A 20-mer mutant IDH1 peptide at 300 micrograms in Montanide made up each vaccine dose, which was injected subcutaneously together with topical imiquimod. Eight vaccinations were administered to patients in weeks 1, 3, 5, 7, 11, 15, 19 and 23, corresponding to visits V03 through V10. Donors had newly diagnosed WHO grade 3 or 4 IDH1-mutant astrocytomas with loss of nuclear ATRX. The samples were drawn from NOA16, a multicentre, single-arm, open-label phase I trial in Germany that tested a mutant IDH1 peptide vaccine in humans for the first time. The DNeasy Blood and Tissue Kit was used to extract genomic DNA from EDTA blood for TCRB sequencing. This clone was seen only a few times. Its antigen target is currently unknown. No much larger clonotype is one base removed from it; base qualities were not supplied.

Study-level results and caveats: Pseudoprogression seemed to be unrelated to changes in the top peripheral T cell clonotypes found by TCRB sequencing. According to the authors, sample limitations meant that analyses of patient blood samples could not be reproduced. Selection of PBMC samples for TCRB deep sequencing was based on availability. Immune responses induced by the vaccine were seen in approximately 92% of patients across multiple MHC alleles.

The library was built by means of the immunoSEQ multiplex PCR assay. Rearranged TCR beta chain sequences were amplified with the hsTCRB Kit following the manufacturer's protocol. TCRB libraries were sequenced on an Illumina MiSeq. Per the authors' processing: The kit vendor's proprietary platform handled demultiplexing, trimming and gene mapping. Held by TCRdb, this immuneACCESS table contains in-frame sequences only and omits some clones. Under half of the omission traces to an unresolved V gene where checked; the cause of the rest is unknown. That table supplies the V and J calls and clone size; D and trimming were determined from the DNA. Across this sample there are about 58,000 clones, with about four fifths seen only once. The ten largest clonotypes hold approximately 5% of the sample. Deletion took 0 bases off V and 1 base off J, with a span of 25 bases between the germline ends. CDR1 and CDR2 are read off the germline V gene as SGHRS and YFSETQ. Including cysteine and phenylalanine, the CDR3 has 20 amino acids. The entry retains the CDR3 DNA only, 60 bases that are in frame from base 1.

Here the sequenced sample was PBMCs, taken from a glioma patient whose treatment included an IDH1 peptide vaccine. This receptor was obtained from a man aged 40-49 years with glioma. The chain was built from TRBV5-1 and TRBJ2-5, with the D assignment possibly TRBD1 or TRBD2, given 5 matching bases for each. The CDR3 corresponds to CASSLGISSWDRRSQETQYF. The DNA sequence follows: TGCGCCAGCAGCTTGGGGATTTCCTCTTGGGACCGACGATCCCAAGAGACCCAGTACTTC. The full variable domain, completed from the reference TRBV5-1 and TRBJ2-5 proteins outside the CDR3, reads KAGVTQTPRYLIKTRGQQVTLSCSPISGHRSVSWYQQTPGQGLQFLFEYFSETQRNKGNFPGRFSGRQFSNSRSEMNVSTLELGDSALYLCASSLGISSWDRRSQETQYFGPGTRLLVL.